These 23 T cell receptor beta chains were sequenced from one sample in a study of CD8 T cells in ankylosing spondylitis. TCRdb analysed the 5' RACE reads with MiXCR anew, one entry per CDR3 protein. The data contain approximately 180,000 distinct CDR3 sequences, roughly 18% of them singletons. Sequencing was performed on blood, either unsorted or a sorted T cell fraction (not recorded which). The origin of the receptors is a male donor aged 5 to 30 with ankylosing spondylitis or in good health (not recorded which).

This clonotype has ten or more counts. The chain recombines TRBV12-3 or TRBV12-4 with TRBJ2-1; 10 nucleotides align to TRBD1. After removal of 7 bases from V and 7 bases from J, the junction contained 10 bases not matched to a gene. This CDR3 is 15 amino acids long. CDR3 in DNA: TGTGCCAGCACCGGGCCGGGACAGGGGTATAATGAGCAGTTCTTC. It yields the protein CASTGPGQGYNEQFF.

There are many counts of this clonotype. The CDR3 DNA reads TGTGCCAGCAGTTCCCTAGCGGGAGCGATGATTGAGCAGTTCTTC. Encoded protein: CASSSLAGAMIEQFF. The chain combines TRBV6-6 with TRBJ2-1; TRBD2 matches at 10 bases. Trimming removed 4 bases from V and 9 bases from J; junction bases left unmatched: 9. There are 15 residues in the CDR3. The germline V gene encodes CDR1 MNHNY and CDR2 SVGAGI (reference sequence).

This clonotype showed up many times. J is TRBJ2-2 and V is TRBV11-2; D is undetermined. The V and J ends lost 1 base and 5 bases respectively, with 11 bases between them. Germline loops: CDR1 SGHAT, CDR2 FQNNGV. The CDR3 extends over 15 amino acids. The CDR3 region is CASSLVLRRTGELFF. For the CDR3, the DNA is TGTGCCAGCAGCTTAGTATTGAGGAGAACCGGGGAGCTGTTTTTT. The full variable domain, with the rest looked up from reference TRBV11-2 and TRBJ2-2, is EAGVAQSPRYKIIEKRQSVAFWCNPISGHATLYWYQQILGQGPKLLIQFQNNGVVDDSQLPKDRFSAERLKGVDSTLKIQPAKLEDSAVYLCASSLVLRRTGELFFGEGSRLTVL.

The CDR3 DNA sequence: TGTGCCAGCAGCTTTGGTAGCGGGAGGGCCGGTGGAGATACGCAGTATTTT. Protein: CASSFGSGRAGGDTQYF. The rearrangement uses TRBV11-3 and TRBJ2-3; 11 bases map to TRBD2. The CDR3 is made up of 17 amino acids. J was trimmed by 5 bases and V by 3 bases; bases with no gene match: 10. Germline assignment: CDR1 SGHNT and CDR2 YENEEA. Full variable domain (outside the CDR3, taken from reference TRBV11-3 and TRBJ2-3): EAGVVQSPRYKIIEKKQPVAFWCNPISGHNTLYWYLQNLGQGPELLIRYENEEAVDDSQLPKDRFSAERLKGVDSTLKIQPAELGDSAVYLCASSFGSGRAGGDTQYFGPGTRLTVL.

The rearrangement joins TRBV5-6 to TRBJ2-1; TRBD2 matches 11 bases. Losses at the gene ends were 3 bases for V and 0 bases for J; bases not matched to a gene: 8. The CDR3 loop spans 18 amino acids. Looked up from germline, CDR1 is SGHDT and CDR2 is YYEEEE. This CDR3 reads CASSSLLAGGSSYNEQFF. In DNA form, the CDR3 reads TGTGCCAGCAGCTCACTATTAGCGGGAGGGAGCTCCTACAATGAGCAGTTCTTC.

This clonotype appeared many times. The CDR3 sequence is CASSSWDSNQPQHF. DNA for the CDR3: TGTGCCAGCAGTTCCTGGGATAGCAATCAGCCCCAGCATTTT. The chain is built from TRBV12-3 or TRBV12-4 and TRBJ1-5; D gene unclear. V was trimmed by 4 bases and J by 0 bases, leaving 7 bases between them. This CDR3 contains 14 residues.

This clonotype was detected ten times or more. The CDR3 region has the DNA TGTGCCATCAGTGAGTCGTCCTTAGCGGGACCCTACAATGAGCAGTTCTTC. The encoded protein is CAISESSLAGPYNEQFF. The chain joins TRBV10-3 to TRBJ2-1, with 8 bases lining up with TRBD2. Trimming cost V 0 bases and J 2 bases; bases outside gene matches: 6. Looked up from germline, CDR1 is ENHRY and CDR2 is SYGVKD. This CDR3 contains 17 residues.

The gene calls are TRBV29-1 and TRBJ2-1; 9 bases align to TRBD2. The CDR3 length is 14 residues. Germline V CDR1 and CDR2: SQVTM, ANQGSEA. J gave up 5 bases and V 7 bases, and 9 bases lay outside the gene matches. This chain's CDR3 is CSANSGSANNEQFF. DNA of the CDR3: TGCAGCGCCAATAGCGGGAGCGCCAACAATGAGCAGTTCTTC.

This clonotype was recorded many times. The gene calls are TRBV3-1 and TRBJ2-5, with 7 bases lining up with TRBD2. The CDR3 sequence is 15 residues long. V was pared by 8 bases and J by 0 bases, with 9 bases of the junction left unmatched. The germline CDR1 and CDR2 sequences are LGHDT and YNNKEL (reference sequence). The CDR3 sequence is CASAAPLADQETQYF. CDR3 DNA sequence: TGTGCCAGCGCCGCCCCCCTAGCGGACCAAGAGACCCAGTACTTC.

This clonotype was seen repeatedly, ten times or more. V and J are TRBV7-2 and TRBJ2-7; the match to TRBD1 covers 10 bases. Germline CDR1 reads SGHTA; CDR2 reads FQGNSA. The CDR3 runs to 13 residues. With 5 bases clipped from V and 6 bases from J, the junction kept 4 bases outside the gene matches. The CDR3 coding sequence is TGTGCCAGCAGCCCGGGACAGGGGCTCGAGCAGTACTTC. Its protein product is CASSPGQGLEQYF.

This clonotype has just a few counts. The chain joins TRBV15 to TRBJ2-1, with D tentatively TRBD1 or TRBD2 (7 bases each). The CDR3 has 15 residues. The V gene's germline CDR1 is LNHNV and CDR2 YYDKDF (reference sequence). Deletions cut 3 bases from V and 5 bases from J, with 14 bases between. CDR3 amino acids: CATSRGQGGNNEQFF. CDR3 nucleotide sequence: TGTGCCACCAGCAGGGGCCAGGGGGGGAACAATGAGCAGTTCTTC. Looking up the rest from reference TRBV15 and TRBJ2-1 gives the full variable domain: DAMVIQNPRYQVTQFGKPVTLSCSQTLNHNVMYWYQQKSSQAPKLLFHYYDKDFNNEADTPDNFQSRRPNTSFCFLDIRSPGLGDTAMYLCATSRGQGGNNEQFFGPGTRLTVL.

This clonotype was observed at least ten times. The chain employs TRBV14 and TRBJ2-1, with D tentatively TRBD2 (5 bases). Germline assignment: CDR1 SGHDN and CDR2 FVKESK. V was trimmed by 0 bases and J by 9 bases, leaving 12 bases between them. This CDR3 spans 14 amino acids. The CDR3 reads CASSQDPGMGEQFF. CDR3 bases: TGTGCCAGCAGCCAAGACCCCGGGATGGGTGAGCAGTTCTTC.

This clonotype was seen many times. The chain employs TRBV7-6 and TRBJ2-1, with TRBD2 identical over 8 bases. Germline V gene lookup returns CDR1 SGHVS and CDR2 FNYEAQ. With V trimmed by 1 base and J by 8 bases, 22 bases remained unmatched. This CDR3 region has 20 residues. CDR3 amino acids: CASSLGREGPNSRSHDEQFF. Written as DNA, the CDR3 is TGTGCCAGCAGCTTAGGTCGGGAGGGCCCAAACTCGAGGTCCCATGATGAGCAGTTCTTC.

The sample holds many counts of this clonotype. The chain carries TRBV5-1 and TRBJ2-5, with 12 bases identical to TRBD1. The CDR3 extends over 15 amino acids. Per the germline V gene, CDR1 is SGHRS and CDR2 is YFSETQ. V shed 4 bases, J shed 1 base, and the junction held 2 bases outside the gene matches. The CDR3 bases are TGCGCCAGCAGCCCGGGACAGGGGGCCCAAGAGACCCAGTACTTC. Protein sequence: CASSPGQGAQETQYF.

This clonotype was found many times. The chain links TRBV20-1 to TRBJ1-1; D is uncertain. The CDR3 has 15 amino acids. The V gene's germline CDR1 is DFQATT and CDR2 SNEGSKA (reference sequence). V was cut by 0 bases and J by 6 bases, with 17 bases left in between. CDR3 nucleotide sequence: TGCAGTGCTAGAGATGGTACAGCCGATTACGCTGAAGCTTTCTTT. This sequence encodes CSARDGTADYAEAFF.

This clonotype was found many times. The genes are TRBV25-1 and TRBJ2-1; the D is unclear. The ends were cut back, 0 bases at V and 5 bases at J, with 5 bases in the middle. The germline V gene has CDR1 MGHDK and CDR2 SYGVNS. This CDR3 has 13 amino acids. The CDR3 loop is CASSEYVDNEQFF. The CDR3 DNA reads as TGTGCCAGCAGTGAATACGTCGACAATGAGCAGTTCTTC.

This clonotype was seen many times. The genes are TRBV20-1 and TRBJ2-2; D call uncertain. Trimming shortened V by 1 base and J by 2 bases, and 11 bases separated the two germline ends. The CDR3 has 15 amino acids. Germline CDR1 and CDR2: DFQATT and SNEGSKA (reference sequence). The CDR3 here is CSARARWSNTGELFF. CDR3 DNA: TGCAGTGCTAGAGCTAGGTGGTCAAACACCGGGGAGCTGTTTTTT.

The rearrangement joins TRBV4-2 to TRBJ1-1; no firm D call. The ends were cut back, 0 bases at V and 6 bases at J, with 8 bases in the middle. This CDR3 spans 13 amino acids. Germline V gives CDR1 LGHNA, CDR2 YNFKEQ. This CDR3 reads CASSQEGFAEAFF. CDR3 nucleotides: TGTGCCAGCAGCCAAGAAGGGTTCGCTGAAGCTTTCTTT.

This clonotype was seen repeatedly, ten times or more. The gene calls are TRBV7-9 and TRBJ2-7, with TRBD2 matching 7 bases. CDR3 length: 15 amino acids. V gave up 0 bases and J gave up 2 bases; unmatched junction bases: 4. Germline V gives CDR1 SEHNR, CDR2 FQNEAQ (reference sequence). CDR3 DNA: TGTGCCAGCAGCTTAGCGGCGGGAGCGACCTACGAGCAGTACGTC. Its translation: CASSLAAGATYEQYV.

This clonotype was detected ten times or more. This chain's CDR3 is CASGLGVGELFF. CDR3 DNA sequence: TGTGCCAGCGGACTCGGGGTCGGGGAGCTGTTTTTT. The chain employs TRBV27 and TRBJ2-2, with TRBD2 as a possible D gene (5 bases). This CDR3 has 12 amino acids. Germline V gene data show CDR1 as MNHEY and CDR2 as SMNVEV (reference sequence). Between the trimmed V and J ends, which lost 8 bases and 7 bases, there was a span of 11 bases.

This clonotype has ten or more counts. V usage is TRBV5-1 and J usage is TRBJ2-3, with D possibly TRBD1 on 5 matching bases. Germline CDR1 is SGHRS and CDR2 is YFSETQ. The CDR3 length is 14 residues. With 4 bases removed from V and 0 bases from J, the gap between germline ends came to 9 bases. CDR3 loop: CASSGASSTDTQYF. The CDR3 region has the DNA TGCGCCAGCAGCGGGGCCTCTAGCACAGATACGCAGTATTTT. Using reference TRBV5-1 and TRBJ2-3 for the parts outside the CDR3, the full variable domain is KAGVTQTPRYLIKTRGQQVTLSCSPISGHRSVSWYQQTPGQGLQFLFEYFSETQRNKGNFPGRFSGRQFSNSRSEMNVSTLELGDSALYLCASSGASSTDTQYFGPGTRLTVL.

The table lists this clonotype with many counts. J is TRBJ1-6 and V is TRBV6-5; 7 bases fit TRBD1. V lost 4 bases, J lost 6 bases, and 3 bases stayed unmatched. Germline CDR1 is MNHEY and CDR2 is SVGAGI. The CDR3 is 14 amino acids. The CDR3 region is CASSWDRLNSPLHF. The CDR3 region has the DNA TGTGCCAGCAGTTGGGACAGACTTAATTCACCCCTCCACTTT.

There are many counts of this clonotype. J is TRBJ2-6 and V is TRBV7-6; D is unresolved. Trimming removed 8 bases from V and 2 bases from J, with 10 bases in between. Germline CDR1 reads SGHVS; CDR2 reads FNYEAQ. The CDR3 runs to 14 residues. The CDR3 DNA is TGTGCCAGCTCAGAGGCAGCTGGGGCCAACGTCCTGACTTTC. Protein: CASSEAAGANVLTF.